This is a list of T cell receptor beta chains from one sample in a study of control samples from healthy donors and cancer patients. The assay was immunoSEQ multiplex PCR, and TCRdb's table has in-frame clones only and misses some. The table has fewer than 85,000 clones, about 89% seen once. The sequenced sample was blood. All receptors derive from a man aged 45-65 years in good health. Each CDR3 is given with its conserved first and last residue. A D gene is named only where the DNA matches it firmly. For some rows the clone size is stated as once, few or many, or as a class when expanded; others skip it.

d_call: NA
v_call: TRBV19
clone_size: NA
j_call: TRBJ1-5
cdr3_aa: CASSPLGPGGNQPQHF
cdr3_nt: TGTGCCAGTAGTCCTCTAGGGCCCGGGGGCAATCAGCCCCAGCATTTT

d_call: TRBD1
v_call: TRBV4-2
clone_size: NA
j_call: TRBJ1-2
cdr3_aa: CASSHLDRDYGYTF
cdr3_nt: TGTGCCAGCAGCCACTTAGACAGGGACTATGGCTACACCTTC

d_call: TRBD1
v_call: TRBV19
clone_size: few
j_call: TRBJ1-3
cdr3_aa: CASRLDRGSGNTIYF
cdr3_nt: TGTGCCAGTAGATTAGACAGGGGATCTGGAAACACCATATATTTT

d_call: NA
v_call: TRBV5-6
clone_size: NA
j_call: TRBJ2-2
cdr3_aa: CASSGGTGELFF
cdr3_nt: TGTGCCAGCAGCGGGGGGACCGGGGAGCTGTTTTTT

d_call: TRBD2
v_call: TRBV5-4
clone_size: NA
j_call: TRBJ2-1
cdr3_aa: CASSTLAGGYNEQFF
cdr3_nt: TGTGCCAGCAGCACCTTAGCGGGGGGCTACAATGAGCAGTTCTTC

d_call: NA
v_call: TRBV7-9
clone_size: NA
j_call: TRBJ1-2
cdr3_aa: CASNTPSTGGYGYTF
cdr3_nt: TGTGCCAGCAACACTCCGTCGACAGGAGGCTATGGCTACACCTTC

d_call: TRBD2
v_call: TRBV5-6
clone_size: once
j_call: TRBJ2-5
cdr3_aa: CASSLRTSAETQYF
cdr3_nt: TGTGCCAGCAGCCTTAGGACTAGCGCAGAGACCCAGTACTTC

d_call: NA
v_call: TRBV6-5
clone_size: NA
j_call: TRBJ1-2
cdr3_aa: CASSYSTASNYGYTF
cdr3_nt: TGTGCCAGCAGTTACAGCACAGCCTCTAACTATGGCTACACCTTC

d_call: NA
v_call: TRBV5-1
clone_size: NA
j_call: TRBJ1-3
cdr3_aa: CASSLGGAGNTIYF
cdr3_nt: TGCGCCAGCAGCCTGGGGGGCGCCGGAAACACCATATATTTT

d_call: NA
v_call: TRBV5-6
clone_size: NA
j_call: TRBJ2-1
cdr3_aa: CASSPRQYIYNEQFF
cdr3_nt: TGTGCCAGCAGCCCACGACAGTATATTTACAATGAGCAGTTCTTC

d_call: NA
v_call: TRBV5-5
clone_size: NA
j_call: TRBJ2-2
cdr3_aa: CASSPPGNTGELFF
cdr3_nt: TGTGCCAGCAGCCCCCCCGGGAACACCGGGGAGCTGTTTTTT

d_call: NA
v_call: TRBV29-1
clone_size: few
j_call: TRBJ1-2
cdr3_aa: CSVGTYNYGYTF
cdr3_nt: TGCAGCGTTGGGACATATAACTATGGCTACACCTTC

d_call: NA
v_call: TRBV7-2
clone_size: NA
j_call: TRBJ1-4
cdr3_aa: CASSPDLNEKLFF
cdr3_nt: TGTGCCAGCAGCCCGGACCTTAATGAAAAACTGTTTTTT

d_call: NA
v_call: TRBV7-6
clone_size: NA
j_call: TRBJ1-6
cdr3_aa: CASSPGVGGRNSPLHF
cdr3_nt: TGTGCCAGCAGCCCCGGGGTCGGAGGTCGGAATTCACCCCTCCACTTT

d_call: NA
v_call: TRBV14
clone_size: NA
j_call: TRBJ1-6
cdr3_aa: CASSQLMGASPLHF
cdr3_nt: TGTGCCAGCAGCCAACTCATGGGGGCTTCACCCCTCCACTTT

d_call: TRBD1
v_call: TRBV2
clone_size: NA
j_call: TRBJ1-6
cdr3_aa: CASHRDRRGSPLHF
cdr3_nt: TGTGCCAGCCACCGGGACAGGAGGGGTTCACCCCTCCACTTT

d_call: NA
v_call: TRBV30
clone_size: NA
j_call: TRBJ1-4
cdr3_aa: CAWSVSEKLFF
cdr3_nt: TGTGCCTGGAGTGTCAGTGAAAAACTGTTTTTT

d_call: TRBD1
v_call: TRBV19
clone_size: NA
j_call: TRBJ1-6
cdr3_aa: CASSIVAGTAHSPLHF
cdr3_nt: TGTGCCAGTAGTATAGTAGCCGGGACAGCCCACTCACCCCTCCACTTT

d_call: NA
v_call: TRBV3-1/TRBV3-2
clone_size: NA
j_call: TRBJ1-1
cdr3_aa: CASSQEGRTLEAFF
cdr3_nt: TGTGCCAGCAGCCAAGAGGGTAGGACCCTTGAAGCTTTCTTT

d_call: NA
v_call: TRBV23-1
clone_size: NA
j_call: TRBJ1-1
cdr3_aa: CASSHSTLNTEAFF
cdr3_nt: TGCGCCAGCAGTCACTCGACTTTGAACACTGAAGCTTTCTTT

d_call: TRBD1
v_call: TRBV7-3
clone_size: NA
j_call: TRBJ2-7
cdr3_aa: CASSLAAGQEYEQYF
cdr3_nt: TGTGCCAGCAGCTTGGCCGCGGGACAGGAATACGAGCAGTACTTC

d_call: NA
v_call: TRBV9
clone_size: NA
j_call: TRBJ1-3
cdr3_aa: CASSVGGLGNTIYF
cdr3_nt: TGTGCCAGCAGCGTAGGGGGACTAGGAAACACCATATATTTT

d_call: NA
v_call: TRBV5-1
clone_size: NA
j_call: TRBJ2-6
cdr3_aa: CASSHAVLSGANVLTF
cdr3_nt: TGCGCCAGCAGCCACGCCGTACTATCTGGGGCCAACGTCCTGACTTTC

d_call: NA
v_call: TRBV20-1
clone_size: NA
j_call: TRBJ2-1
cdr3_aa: CSGFYNEQFF
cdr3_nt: TGCAGCGGCTTTTACAATGAGCAGTTCTTC

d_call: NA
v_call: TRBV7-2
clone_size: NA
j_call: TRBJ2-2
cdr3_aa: CASSLARGTGELFF
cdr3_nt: TGTGCCAGCAGCTTAGCGCGGGGCACCGGGGAGCTGTTTTTT